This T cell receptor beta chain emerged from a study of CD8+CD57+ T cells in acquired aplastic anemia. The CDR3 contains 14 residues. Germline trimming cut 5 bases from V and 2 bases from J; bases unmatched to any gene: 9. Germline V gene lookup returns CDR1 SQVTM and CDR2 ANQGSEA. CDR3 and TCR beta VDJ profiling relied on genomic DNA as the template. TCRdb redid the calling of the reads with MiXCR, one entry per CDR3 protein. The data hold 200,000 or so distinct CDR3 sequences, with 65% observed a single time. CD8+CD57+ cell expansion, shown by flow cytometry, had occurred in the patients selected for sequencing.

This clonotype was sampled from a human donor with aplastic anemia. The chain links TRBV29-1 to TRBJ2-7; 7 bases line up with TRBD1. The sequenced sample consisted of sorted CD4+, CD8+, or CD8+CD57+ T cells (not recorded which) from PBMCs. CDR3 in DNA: TGCAGCGTTTATCAACAGGGGATCACCTACGAGCAGTACTTC. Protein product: CSVYQQGITYEQYF.